The rows below give T cell receptor beta chains drawn from one sample of a study of T-cell memory formation after mild COVID-19. In TCRdb, the 5' RACE reads were re-called with MiXCR into one record per CDR3 protein. The sample records more than 400,000 distinct CDR3 sequences, 15% to 20% being singletons. Sequencing input: PBMCs or a T cell subset sorted from them (not recorded which). The receptors were sampled from an adult woman who had mild COVID-19 (a few samples of this study predate the infection). Cell type and time point are not known. Each CDR3 is given with its conserved first and last residue. Each record gives: D gene, clone size, V gene, J gene, CDR3 protein, CDR3 DNA. A D gene is named only where the DNA matches it firmly. Clone size is shown for a subset of rows, as once, few, many or a class of expanded clone.

.	few	TRBV18	TRBJ1-5	CASSPTNAGPRLSPQHF	TGTGCCAGCTCACCCACCAACGCGGGACCACGACTGTCCCCCCAGCATTTT
.	few	TRBV5-1	TRBJ2-7	CASTVSGASGRKNEQYF	TGCGCCAGCACAGTTTCGGGGGCTAGCGGTAGGAAAAACGAGCAGTACTTC
.	.	TRBV7-9	TRBJ1-1	CASSSPVARGDTEAFF	TGTGCCAGCAGCTCCCCGGTGGCCAGGGGAGACACTGAAGCTTTCTTT
.	.	TRBV2	TRBJ1-6	CASSETDYNSPLHF	TGTGCCAGCAGTGAAACAGACTATAATTCACCCCTCCACTTT
.	few	TRBV5-1	TRBJ2-1	CASSYGGRNEQFF	TGCGCCAGCAGCTACGGGGGGCGCAATGAGCAGTTCTTC
.	.	TRBV6-5	TRBJ1-2	CASNQGPRAGGYTF	TGTGCCAGTAACCAGGGACCCCGGGCAGGAGGCTACACCTTC
.	few	TRBV12-3/TRBV12-4	TRBJ1-2	CASSFNRLNYGYTF	TGTGCCAGCAGTTTTAACAGACTTAACTATGGCTACACCTTC
TRBD2	.	TRBV12-3/TRBV12-4	TRBJ2-5	CASKRTSGGGETQYF	TGTGCCAGCAAACGGACTAGCGGGGGCGGGGAGACCCAGTACTTC
TRBD1	few	TRBV12-5	TRBJ2-2	CASGSPGQGAGNTGELFF	TGTGCTAGTGGTTCCCCAGGACAGGGGGCAGGTAACACCGGGGAGCTGTTTTTT
.	.	TRBV6-5	TRBJ2-3	CASSWASHFSPYTQYF	TGTGCCAGCAGTTGGGCCTCTCACTTTTCCCCCTATACGCAGTATTTT
.	few	TRBV19	TRBJ1-1	CASSIEGTRATEAFF	TGTGCCAGTAGTATAGAAGGGACAAGGGCCACTGAAGCTTTCTTT
.	.	TRBV7-9	TRBJ2-5	CASSGGRRDQETQYF	TGTGCCAGCAGCGGGGGTAGGCGAGACCAAGAGACCCAGTACTTC
.	many	TRBV7-9	TRBJ1-6	CATDISGDSYNSPLHF	TGTGCCACCGATATCAGTGGGGACTCCTATAATTCACCCCTCCACTTT
TRBD1	few	TRBV7-9	TRBJ2-7	CASSFEDRFSEQYF	TGTGCCAGCAGCTTCGAGGACAGGTTTAGCGAGCAGTACTTC
TRBD1	.	TRBV4-2	TRBJ2-1	CASSLLGQVNSYNEQFF	TGTGCCAGCAGCCTTCTGGGACAGGTGAACTCCTACAATGAGCAGTTCTTC
.	many	TRBV7-3	TRBJ2-1	CASSSTPSYAPFF	TGTGCCAGCAGCTCCACTCCTAGTTACGCCCCGTTCTTC
.	.	TRBV4-3	TRBJ2-2	CASSHSGHTGELFF	TGCGCCAGCAGCCATTCTGGACACACCGGGGAGCTGTTTTTT
.	.	TRBV6-2/TRBV6-3	TRBJ2-2	CASILSHSGELFF	TGTGCCAGCATACTATCTCACTCCGGGGAGCTGTTTTTT
.	.	TRBV25-1	TRBJ2-3	CASSGPGDRGLWTQYF	TGTGCCAGCAGTGGACCCGGGGACCGTGGTTTATGGACGCAGTATTTT
.	.	TRBV3-1	TRBJ1-1	CASSQETGRGMTEAFF	TGTGCCAGCAGCCAAGAGACAGGAAGGGGGATGACTGAAGCTTTCTTT
TRBD2	.	TRBV5-1	TRBJ2-5	CASSLDIAGGSEETQYF	TGCGCCAGCAGCTTGGATATAGCGGGGGGCTCGGAAGAGACCCAGTACTTC
.	few	TRBV30	TRBJ1-5	CAWTQGNQPQHF	TGTGCCTGGACCCAGGGCAATCAGCCCCAGCATTTT
TRBD2	few	TRBV7-8	TRBJ2-1	CASSPDPGLAGGRAYNEQFF	TGTGCCAGCAGCCCGGATCCGGGACTAGCGGGAGGGCGAGCCTACAATGAGCAGTTCTTC
.	.	TRBV20-1	TRBJ2-2	CSARDLRAANTGELFF	TGCAGTGCTAGAGATCTACGAGCGGCAAACACCGGGGAGCTGTTTTTT
.	.	TRBV6-2/TRBV6-3	TRBJ2-3	CASSPGTISTDTQYF	TGTGCCAGCAGCCCCGGGACAATTAGCACAGATACGCAGTATTTT
.	few	TRBV5-1	TRBJ2-2	CASSLASHNTGELFF	TGCGCCAGCAGCTTGGCCAGTCATAACACCGGGGAGCTGTTTTTT
.	.	TRBV6-6	TRBJ1-1	CASSSQGSGTEAFF	TGTGCCAGCAGTTCACAGGGATCGGGCACTGAAGCTTTCTTT
.	few	TRBV20-1	TRBJ1-1	CSARDVAIPANTEAFF	TGCAGTGCTAGAGATGTCGCTATTCCCGCAAACACTGAAGCTTTCTTT
.	.	TRBV27	TRBJ1-5	CASSLQWDQPQHF	TGTGCCAGCAGCCTCCAATGGGATCAGCCCCAGCATTTT
TRBD2	few	TRBV10-3	TRBJ2-4	CAISESEGLRVHF	TGTGCCATCAGTGAGTCGGAGGGACTACGAGTTCACTTC
.	.	TRBV5-1	TRBJ1-1	CASSSPRGREVNTEAFF	TGCGCCAGCAGCTCACCCAGGGGCAGGGAGGTGAACACTGAAGCTTTCTTT
.	.	TRBV4-2	TRBJ1-2	CASSQEQGKAGGYTF	TGTGCCAGCAGCCAAGAACAAGGGAAGGCGGGTGGCTACACCTTC
TRBD1	few	TRBV20-1	TRBJ2-7	CSARVTGIYEQYF	TGCAGTGCTAGAGTGACAGGGATCTACGAGCAGTACTTC
TRBD1	.	TRBV5-1	TRBJ2-3	CASSPDPGGSTDTQYF	TGCGCCAGCAGCCCGGACCCAGGGGGTAGCACAGATACGCAGTATTTT
.	.	TRBV6-2/TRBV6-3	TRBJ2-1	CASRAGLSSYNEQFF	TGTGCCAGCAGAGCGGGCCTGAGCTCCTACAATGAGCAGTTCTTC
.	few	TRBV5-6	TRBJ2-5	CASSLERIRETQYF	TGTGCCAGCAGCTTGGAGAGAATTAGGGAGACCCAGTACTTC
TRBD2	few	TRBV27	TRBJ2-1	CASSLAGGSLYNEQFF	TGTGCCAGCAGTTTAGCGGGGGGGTCCCTCTACAATGAGCAGTTCTTC
.	few	TRBV12-3/TRBV12-4	TRBJ2-5	CASTQGSETQYF	TGTGCCAGCACCCAGGGATCAGAGACCCAGTACTTC
TRBD1	.	TRBV7-2	TRBJ1-6	CASSFRTGTYNSPLHF	TGTGCCAGCAGCTTTCGGACAGGGACCTATAATTCACCCCTCCACTTT
TRBD2	.	TRBV4-1	TRBJ2-7	CASSQDPPGLAGIEQYF	TGCGCCAGCAGCCAAGACCCGCCGGGACTAGCGGGGATCGAGCAGTACTTC
.	few	TRBV15	TRBJ2-7	CATSRSGSSYEQYF	TGTGCCACCAGTCGGTCAGGCAGCTCCTACGAGCAGTACTTC
.	.	TRBV6-5	TRBJ1-4	CASSRTASNEKLFF	TGTGCCAGCAGTCGGACAGCTTCTAATGAAAAACTGTTTTTT
.	few	TRBV6-2/TRBV6-3	TRBJ2-1	CASSTGTRWVIRPFF	TGTGCCAGCAGTACCGGGACTCGCTGGGTCATTAGGCCGTTCTTC
.	few	TRBV6-7	TRBJ1-2	CASSYPCGTYGYTF	TGTGCCAGCAGTTACCCCTGTGGTACTTATGGCTACACCTTC
TRBD2	once	TRBV5-4	TRBJ2-7	CASSLDGGGAHEQYF	TGTGCCAGCAGCTTGGATGGCGGGGGGGCTCACGAGCAGTACTTC
.	.	TRBV12-3/TRBV12-4	TRBJ1-1	CASGNSPNTEAFF	TGTGCCAGCGGGAACAGCCCGAACACTGAAGCTTTCTTT
.	.	TRBV5-1	TRBJ1-4	CASSLEGLKEKLFF	TGCGCCAGCAGCTTGGAAGGGCTGAAGGAAAAACTGTTTTTT
TRBD1	few	TRBV12-3/TRBV12-4	TRBJ2-1	CASSPGTGEGSSYNEQFF	TGTGCCAGCAGTCCTGGGACAGGGGAGGGGAGCTCCTACAATGAGCAGTTCTTC
.	few	TRBV20-1	TRBJ1-5	CSARGWGASNQPQHF	TGCAGTGCTAGAGGGTGGGGGGCGAGCAATCAGCCCCAGCATTTT
TRBD1	.	TRBV7-2	TRBJ1-3	CASSSGQGANTIYF	TGTGCCAGCAGTTCCGGACAGGGGGCGAACACCATATATTTT
TRBD1	.	TRBV6-1	TRBJ1-2	CASSEGDRDYGYTF	TGTGCCAGCAGTGAAGGTGACAGGGACTATGGCTACACCTTC
.	few	TRBV5-4	TRBJ2-1	CASSLVGSERFF	TGTGCCAGCAGCTTGGTTGGGTCAGAGAGGTTCTTC
.	few	TRBV7-9	TRBJ1-4	CASRGMGEKLFF	TGTGCCAGCAGAGGTATGGGGGAAAAACTGTTTTTT